Each of the 24 T cell receptor beta chains below was sequenced from the same sample in a study of response to subunit inactivated influenza vaccine. TCRdb called the RT-PCR reads again in MiXCR, with one record for every CDR3 protein. The sample has about 780,000 distinct CDR3 sequences; about 18% are singletons. Here the sequenced sample was PBMCs from blood, taken around 5 days after vaccination. These receptors originate from a man over 45 who received an inactivated influenza vaccine.

This chain links TRBV14 with TRBJ2-1, with D possibly being TRBD2 (6 bases). Trimming took off 4 bases at V and 2 bases at J, with 12 bases between the two ends. Germline loops: CDR1 SGHDN, CDR2 FVKESK. The CDR3 runs to 15 residues. This chain's CDR3 is CASSLRRGTYNEQFF. In DNA, the CDR3 is TGTGCCAGCAGCCTACGGAGGGGTACCTACAATGAGCAGTTCTTC. Together with reference TRBV14 and TRBJ2-1, the CDR3 gives the full variable domain: EAGVTQFPSHSVIEKGQTVTLRCDPISGHDNLYWYRRVMGKEIKFLLHFVKESKQDESGMPNNRFLAERTGGTYSTLKVQPAELEDSGVYFCASSLRRGTYNEQFFGPGTRLTVL.

This clonotype occurred a few times. V usage is TRBV3-1 and J usage is TRBJ2-2, with TRBD1 as a possible D gene (6 bases). This CDR3 has 13 amino acids. Trimming removed 4 bases at V and 7 bases at J, with 10 bases between. Looked up from germline, CDR1 is LGHDT and CDR2 is YNNKEL (reference sequence). The CDR3 DNA sequence: TGTGCCAGCAGCCCATACAGGGTCGGGGAGCTGTTTTTT. It codes for CASSPYRVGELFF.

This clonotype was recorded a few times. The rearrangement links TRBV5-4 to TRBJ2-7; 9 nucleotides align to TRBD1. Germline V gives CDR1 SGHNT, CDR2 YYREEE (reference sequence). J lost 7 bases, V lost 3 bases, and 8 bases had no gene match. CDR3 length: 14 residues. CDR3 sequence reads: CASSWGTGKLEQYF. The CDR3 DNA follows: TGTGCCAGCAGCTGGGGGACAGGGAAGTTAGAGCAGTACTTC.

In this sample, this clonotype turned up a few times. This chain connects TRBV6-4 to TRBJ2-3; 8 nucleotides line up with TRBD2. The V gene end was trimmed by 5 bases and the J gene end by 1 base; junction bases not matched to a gene: 5. CDR1 MRHNA and CDR2 SNTAGT come from the germline V gene. This CDR3 has 15 residues. This CDR3 is CASSKLAAGTDTQYF. Written as DNA, the CDR3 is TGTGCCAGCAGTAAACTAGCGGCTGGCACAGATACGCAGTATTTT.

The chain is built from TRBV20-1 and TRBJ1-1; D unclear. V dropped 6 bases and J dropped 1 base, with 6 bases sitting between them. Germline V lookup: CDR1 DFQATT, CDR2 SNEGSKA (reference sequence). The CDR3 has 11 amino acids. The CDR3, as DNA: TGCAGTGCCGACGGGAACACTGAAGCTTTCTTT. Its protein product is CSADGNTEAFF.

This chain uses TRBV6-1 with TRBJ2-7; TRBD1 is a possible D gene (6 bases). CDR3 size: 17 residues. The germline V gene has CDR1 MNHNS and CDR2 SASEGT. V was shortened by 4 bases and J by 2 bases, with 21 bases between the two germline ends. In DNA form, the CDR3 reads TGTGCCAGCAGTGGGCCCCGCAGGGGTGGTCATGCCTACGAGCAGTACTTC. Amino acid sequence: CASSGPRRGGHAYEQYF.

This chain joins TRBV5-1 and TRBJ2-1, with a tentative D call TRBD2 (6 bases). Trimming removed 1 base from V and 8 bases from J, with 13 bases in between. The CDR3 has 14 residues. Germline CDR1 is SGHRS and CDR2 is YFSETQ. CDR3 DNA sequence: TGCGCCAGCAGCTTGCCCGGGGGAGGCGATGAGCAGTTCTTC. Encoded protein: CASSLPGGGDEQFF.

The gene calls are TRBV6-5 and TRBJ2-1; D perhaps matches TRBD1 (6 bases). The V gene's germline CDR1 is MNHEY and CDR2 SVGAGI. The CDR3 sequence is 14 residues long. Trimming removed 4 bases from V and 9 bases from J, with 16 bases in between. In nucleotides, the CDR3 is TGTGCCAGCAGTTCCCTTGCAGGGGCAATTGAGCAGTTCTTC. Amino acids: CASSSLAGAIEQFF.

This sequence joins TRBV7-2 and TRBJ2-6, with D perhaps matching TRBD1 (5 bases). The CDR3 loop spans 16 amino acids. Deletions cut 0 bases from V and 3 bases from J, with 9 bases between. Germline V gene lookup returns CDR1 SGHTA and CDR2 FQGNSA. The chain's CDR3 is CASSLAGAYGANVLTF. The CDR3 nucleotides are TGTGCCAGCAGCTTAGCTGGGGCCTATGGGGCCAACGTCCTGACTTTC.

The genes are TRBV5-1 and TRBJ2-1; TRBD2 agrees at 7 bases. V lost 0 bases and J lost 6; bases outside the gene matches: 6. Germline assignment: CDR1 SGHRS and CDR2 YFSETQ. This CDR3 spans 15 amino acids. CDR3 nucleotide sequence: TGCGCCAGCAGCTTGGCTGCGGGAGTTGGCAATGAGCAGTTCTTC. Residues: CASSLAAGVGNEQFF.

This clonotype was seen at least ten times. The CDR3: CASSPDRGGQPQHF. The DNA for the CDR3 is TGTGCCAGCAGCCCCGACAGGGGAGGTCAGCCCCAGCATTTT. This rearrangement joins TRBV7-2 to TRBJ1-5; TRBD1 matches 8 bases. Germline CDR1 SGHTA, CDR2 FQGNSA. CDR3 size: 14 residues. The V segment lost 5 bases and the J segment 6 bases; nucleotides outside the gene matches: 6.

This clonotype was observed once. The genes are TRBV10-3 and TRBJ1-1; 9 bases agree with TRBD1. Germline assignment: CDR1 ENHRY and CDR2 SYGVKD. The CDR3 is made up of 13 amino acids. Trimming at V came to 3 bases and at J to 10 bases, leaving 6 bases not matched to a gene. The DNA of the CDR3 is TGTGCCATCAGTGAAATGGGACAGGGTCGAGCTTTCTTT. This sequence encodes CAISEMGQGRAFF.

This clonotype was seen at least ten times. The gene calls are TRBV20-1 and TRBJ1-1; 9 bases agree with TRBD1. Germline lookup yields CDR1 DFQATT and CDR2 SNEGSKA (reference sequence). The CDR3 totals 15 residues. V lost 4 bases and J lost 1; bases outside the gene matches: 7. The CDR3 DNA reads TGCAGTGCTACCGGGACAGGGTTTAGGAACACTGAAGCTTTCTTT. Translating it yields CSATGTGFRNTEAFF.

The V and J genes are TRBV7-9 and TRBJ2-2, with D possibly being TRBD1 or TRBD2 (5 bases each). V lost 5 bases and J 3 bases, leaving 19 bases between the germline ends. CDR3 size: 17 residues. Germline V gene sequence: CDR1 SEHNR, CDR2 FQNEAQ (reference sequence). Written as DNA, the CDR3 is TGTGCCAGCAGCCCAACCCGGGGCAACTTTGACACCGGGGAGCTGTTTTTT. It specifies CASSPTRGNFDTGELFF.

This clonotype was seen a handful of times. The chain uses TRBV12-3 or TRBV12-4 and TRBJ2-1, with TRBD1 as a possible D gene (6 bases). Trimming left V 6 bases short and J 1 base short, with 16 bases between. The CDR3 covers 16 residues. In DNA form, the CDR3 reads TGTGCCAGCAGGCCGACAGGTGGGGCGTCCTACAATGAGCAGTTCTTC. This codes for CASRPTGGASYNEQFF.

The chain couples TRBV5-1 to TRBJ1-2; TRBD1 matches at 12 bases. The length of the CDR3 is 17 residues. Germline V gene lookup returns CDR1 SGHRS and CDR2 YFSETQ. J lost 2 bases, V lost 0 bases, and 5 bases had no gene match. CDR3 DNA: TGCGCCAGCAGCTTGGAATTCGGGACAGGGGGCAACTATGGCTACACCTTC. This encodes CASSLEFGTGGNYGYTF.

CDR3 coding DNA: TGTGCCAGCAGCCCATACCCTGACCGGGACCTTAACACCGGGGAGCTGTTTTTT. It is translated as CASSPYPDRDLNTGELFF. The chain links TRBV7-6 to TRBJ2-2; D could derive from TRBD1 or TRBD2 (5 bases each). There are 18 residues in the CDR3. V lost 5 bases and J lost 2, with 21 bases in between. Germline V gene data show CDR1 as SGHVS and CDR2 as FNYEAQ.

V gene TRBV6-4 combines with J gene TRBJ1-6; TRBD1 matches at 7 bases. The CDR3 is made up of 14 amino acids. Germline V gives CDR1 MRHNA, CDR2 SNTAGT. Trimming removed 6 bases from V and 9 bases from J; junction bases left unmatched: 8. The CDR3 region is CASSEGAFGSPLHF. CDR3 DNA sequence: TGTGCCAGCAGCGAGGGGGCTTTTGGTTCACCCCTCCACTTT.

The V and J genes are TRBV20-1 and TRBJ2-1; 10 nucleotides line up with TRBD1. Germline values: CDR1 DFQATT, CDR2 SNEGSKA (reference sequence). The CDR3 is 14 residues long. The J segment lost 8 bases and the V segment lost 5 bases, leaving 9 bases of the junction unmatched. In DNA form, the CDR3 reads TGCAGTGCTGACCCCGGGACAGGGGCCGATGAGCAGTTCTTC. Amino acid sequence: CSADPGTGADEQFF.

J is TRBJ2-5 and V is TRBV2; perhaps TRBD2 as D (6 bases). This CDR3 has 13 amino acids. Germline V CDR1 and CDR2: SNHLY, FYNNEI. V lost 8 bases and J 1 base, leaving 11 bases between the germline ends. The CDR3 sequence: CASRRDLQETQYF. The CDR3, as DNA: TGTGCCAGCCGGCGGGACCTCCAAGAGACCCAGTACTTC.

This clonotype has ten or more counts. The chain has TRBV7-2 and TRBJ2-3; unclear D gene. The CDR3 is 12 residues long. Germline V gene sequence: CDR1 SGHTA, CDR2 FQGNSA. With 1 base removed from V and 2 bases from J, the gap between germline ends came to 1 base. The CDR3 nucleotides are TGTGCCAGCAGCTTAGACACAGATACGCAGTATTTT. Translation gives CASSLDTDTQYF.

The sample holds a few counts of this clonotype. The chain has TRBV6-2 or TRBV6-3 and TRBJ2-1; 9 bases are a match to TRBD2. The junction had 19 bases not matched to a gene; V was cut back by 4 bases and J by 6 bases. The germline V gene has CDR1 MNHEY and CDR2 SVGEGT. The CDR3 consists of 19 residues. In DNA, the CDR3 is TGTGCCAGCAGTTGGAGTCGGATACGGCGGGAGGGGAATTTCAATGAGCAGTTCTTC. Translation gives CASSWSRIRREGNFNEQFF.

This clonotype has more than one count but fewer than ten. The chain employs TRBV12-3 or TRBV12-4 and TRBJ1-1; the D gene is possibly TRBD1 (6 bases). The CDR3 sequence is 12 residues long. Trimming cost V 10 bases and J 1 base, with 10 bases left between them. The CDR3 reads CAIKQGNTEAFF. In nucleotides, the CDR3 is TGTGCCATTAAACAGGGGAACACTGAAGCTTTCTTT.

The V gene is TRBV13, the J gene TRBJ2-3; TRBD2 is a possible D gene (10 bases). The V gene lost 5 bases and the J gene lost 1 base, with 28 bases spanning the gap. The CDR3 spans 20 residues. Germline CDR1 and CDR2: PRHDT and FYEKMQ (reference sequence). CDR3: CASSGRTGVRLAGGTDTQYF. In DNA, the CDR3 is TGTGCCAGCAGCGGGAGGACAGGGGTGCGGCTAGCGGGGGGCACAGATACGCAGTATTTT.